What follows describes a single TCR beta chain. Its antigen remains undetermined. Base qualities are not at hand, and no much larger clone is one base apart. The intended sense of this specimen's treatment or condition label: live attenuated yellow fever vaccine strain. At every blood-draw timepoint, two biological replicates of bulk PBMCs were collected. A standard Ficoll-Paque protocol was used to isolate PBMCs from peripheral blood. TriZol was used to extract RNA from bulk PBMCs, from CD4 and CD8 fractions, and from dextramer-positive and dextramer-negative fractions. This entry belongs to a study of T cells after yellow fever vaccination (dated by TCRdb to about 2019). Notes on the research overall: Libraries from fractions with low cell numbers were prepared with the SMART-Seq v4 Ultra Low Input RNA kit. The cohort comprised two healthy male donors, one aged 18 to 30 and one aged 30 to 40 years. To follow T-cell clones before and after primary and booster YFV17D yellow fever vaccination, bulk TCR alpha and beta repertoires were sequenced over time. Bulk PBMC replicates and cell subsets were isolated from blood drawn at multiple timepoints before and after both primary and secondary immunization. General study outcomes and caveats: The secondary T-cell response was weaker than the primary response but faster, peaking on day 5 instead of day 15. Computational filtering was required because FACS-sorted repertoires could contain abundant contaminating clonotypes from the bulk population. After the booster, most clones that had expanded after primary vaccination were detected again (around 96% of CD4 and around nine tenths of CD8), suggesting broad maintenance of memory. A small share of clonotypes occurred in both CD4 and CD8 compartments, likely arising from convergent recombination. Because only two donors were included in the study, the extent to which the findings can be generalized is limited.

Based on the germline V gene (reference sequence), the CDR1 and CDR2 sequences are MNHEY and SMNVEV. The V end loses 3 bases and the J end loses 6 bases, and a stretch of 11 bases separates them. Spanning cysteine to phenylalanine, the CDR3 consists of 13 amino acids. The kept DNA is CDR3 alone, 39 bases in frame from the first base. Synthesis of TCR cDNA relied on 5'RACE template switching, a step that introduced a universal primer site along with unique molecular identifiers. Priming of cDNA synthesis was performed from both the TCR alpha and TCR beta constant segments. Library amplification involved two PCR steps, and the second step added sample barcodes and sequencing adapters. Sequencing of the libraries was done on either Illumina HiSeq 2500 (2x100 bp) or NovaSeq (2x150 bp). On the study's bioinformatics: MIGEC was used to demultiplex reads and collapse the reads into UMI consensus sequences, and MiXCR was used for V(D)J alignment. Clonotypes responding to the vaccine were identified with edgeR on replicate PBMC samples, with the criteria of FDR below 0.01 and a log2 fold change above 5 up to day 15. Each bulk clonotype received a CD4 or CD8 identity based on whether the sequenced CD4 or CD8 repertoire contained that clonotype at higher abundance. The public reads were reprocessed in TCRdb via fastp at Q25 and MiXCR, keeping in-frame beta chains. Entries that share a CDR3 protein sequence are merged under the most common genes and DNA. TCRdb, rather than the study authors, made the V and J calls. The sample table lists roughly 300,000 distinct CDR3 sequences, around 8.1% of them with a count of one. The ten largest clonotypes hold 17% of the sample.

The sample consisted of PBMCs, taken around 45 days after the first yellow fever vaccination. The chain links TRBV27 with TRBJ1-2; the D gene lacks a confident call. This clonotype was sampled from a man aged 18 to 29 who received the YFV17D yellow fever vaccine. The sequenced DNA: TGTGCCAGCAGTTTTTGGGGAGGGAATGGCTACACCTTC. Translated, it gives CASSFWGGNGYTF.